These T cell receptor beta chains were read from a single sample in a study of naive and memory T cell subsets. MiXCR, run by TCRdb on the UMI-ligation and nested PCR reads, gives a single entry per CDR3 protein. Among under 25,000 distinct CDR3 sequences listed, about 6.1% were seen once. Source: skin, taken from a tuberculin skin test site. Every receptor here comes from an adult in good health. The CDR3 runs from the conserved cysteine through the conserved F or W. Fields, in order: CDR3 protein, CDR3 DNA, V gene, J gene, clone size, D gene. D genes are given only for firm matches. Size is stated for part of the rows, as once, few or many counts, or as a class when the clone is expanded.

CASSQEASSTDTQYF	TGCGCCAGCAGCCAAGAAGCTTCTAGCACAGATACGCAGTATTTT	TRBV4-3	TRBJ2-3	many	NA
CASTPTGNEETQYF	TGTGCCAGCACCCCGACAGGGAATGAAGAGACCCAGTACTTC	TRBV6-1	TRBJ2-5	many	TRBD1
CASMERERGEQYF	TGTGCCAGCATGGAACGGGAAAGGGGCGAGCAGTACTTC	TRBV2	TRBJ2-7	medium-sized	NA
CSAYQGAEQYF	TGCAGCGCCTACCAGGGGGCCGAGCAGTACTTC	TRBV29-1	TRBJ2-7	many	TRBD1
CASSYGTADQPQNF	TGTGCCAGCAGTTACGGGACAGCCGATCAGCCCCAGAATTTT	TRBV6-2/TRBV6-3	TRBJ1-5	NA	TRBD1
CASSLSQVPAETQYF	TGTGCCAGCAGCCTATCACAGGTTCCGGCTGAGACCCAGTACTTC	TRBV6-2/TRBV6-3	TRBJ2-5	many	NA
CASSLPTGPEQFF	TGTGCCAGCAGCTTACCGACAGGACCTGAGCAGTTCTTC	TRBV5-4	TRBJ2-1	NA	NA
CASSLGSRSYNEQFF	TGTGCCAGCAGCTTAGGAAGCCGCTCCTACAATGAGCAGTTCTTC	TRBV13	TRBJ2-1	NA	NA
CSAGQGLGEQYF	TGCAGCGCTGGACAGGGCCTCGGCGAGCAGTACTTC	TRBV29-1	TRBJ2-7	many	TRBD1
CASSFSGRTDTQYF	TGTGCCAGCAGTTTTAGCGGGAGGACAGATACGCAGTATTTT	TRBV12-3/TRBV12-4	TRBJ2-3	medium-sized	TRBD2
CASSLDTGGIEAFF	TGTGCCAGCAGCTTAGATACGGGGGGGATTGAAGCTTTCTTT	TRBV13	TRBJ1-1	few	NA
CASSPTGVDNEQHF	TGTGCCAGCAGCCCGACAGGGGTAGATAACGAGCAGCACTTC	TRBV7-9	TRBJ2-7	NA	TRBD1
CASSLAVTGGPGETQYF	TGTGCCAGCAGCTTAGCGGTGACGGGGGGCCCGGGTGAGACCCAGTACTTC	TRBV7-2	TRBJ2-5	many	NA
CATSRQTGADTQYF	TGTGCCACCAGCAGACAGACAGGGGCAGATACGCAGTATTTT	TRBV15	TRBJ2-3	many	TRBD1
CASSFRDRGGNEQFF	TGTGCCAGCAGCTTCCGGGACAGAGGTGGAAATGAGCAGTTCTTC	TRBV7-8	TRBJ2-1	many	TRBD1
CASSVGGRTSYEQYF	TGTGCCAGCAGCGTTGGCGGGAGGACCTCCTACGAGCAGTACTTC	TRBV6-1	TRBJ2-7	many	TRBD2
CASSPGQAPPFYGYTF	TGTGCCAGCAGTCCGGGACAGGCGCCACCCTTTTATGGCTACACCTTC	TRBV2	TRBJ1-2	NA	TRBD1
CASSRLAGGYNEQFF	TGTGCCAGCAGTCGACTAGCGGGAGGTTACAATGAGCAGTTCTTC	TRBV6-2/TRBV6-3	TRBJ2-1	medium-sized	TRBD2
CASSPRGMNTEAFF	TGTGCCAGCAGCCCCCGTGGGATGAACACTGAAGCTTTCTTT	TRBV7-9	TRBJ1-1	NA	NA
CAGGAGLLEQYF	TGTGCCGGGGGGGCCGGCTTGCTGGAGCAGTACTTC	TRBV2	TRBJ2-7	NA	NA
CASSDLPGLVAGNEQFF	TGTGCCAGCAGTGACCTCCCTGGACTAGTCGCGGGGAATGAGCAGTTCTTC	TRBV25-1	TRBJ2-1	NA	TRBD2
CASSQEAGGPNEQFF	TGTGCCAGCAGCCAAGAAGCGGGAGGGCCCAATGAGCAGTTCTTC	TRBV4-2	TRBJ2-1	many	TRBD2
CASSPQRLAYHEQYF	TGTGCCAGCAGTCCCCAAAGGCTAGCGTACCACGAGCAGTACTTC	TRBV27	TRBJ2-7	few	NA
CASSRTTGVEGYTF	TGTGCCAGCTCACGCACGACAGGGGTCGAAGGCTACACCTTC	TRBV18	TRBJ1-2	NA	TRBD1
CASASSEGNQPQHF	TGTGCCAGCGCTTCTTCGGAGGGCAACCAGCCCCAGCATTTT	TRBV6-2/TRBV6-3	TRBJ1-5	few	NA
CASRSGQAYEQYF	TGTGCCAGCAGGTCCGGACAGGCCTACGAGCAGTACTTC	TRBV7-2	TRBJ2-7	NA	TRBD1
CASSAYRGGEQYF	TGTGCCAGCAGTGCCTACAGGGGCGGCGAGCAGTACTTC	TRBV27	TRBJ2-7	many	TRBD1
CASSQGSLSPYEQYF	TGCGCCAGCAGCCAGGGGAGCCTATCTCCCTACGAGCAGTACTTC	TRBV4-1	TRBJ2-7	many	NA
CASRLTAGENTEAFF	TGTGCCAGCCGGCTCACGGCAGGAGAGAACACTGAAGCTTTCTTT	TRBV6-2/TRBV6-3	TRBJ1-1	many	NA